This T cell receptor (beta chain) was captured by sequencing in a study of T-cell memory formation after mild COVID-19. The study's findings and limits: The finding that pre-infection memory included some responding clones suggested that cross-reactive memory joined.

TCRdb passed the 5' RACE reads through MiXCR, listing each CDR3 protein once. Here the sample spans more than 80,000 distinct CDR3 sequences, about 15% being singletons. In germline, CDR1 is SQVTM, CDR2 ANQGSEA. The CDR3 sequence is 13 residues long. With 3 bases clipped from V and 2 bases from J, the junction kept 4 bases outside the gene matches. Worth noting for this clonotype: The target antigen is unknown.

The specimen was PBMCs or a T cell subset sorted from them (not recorded which). The source is an adult woman who had mild COVID-19 (a few samples of this study predate the infection). Cell type and time point are not known. The chain couples TRBV29-1 to TRBJ2-7; 7 nucleotides line up with TRBD1. This CDR3 reads CSVDFQGAYEQYF. The CDR3 nucleotides are TGCAGCGTTGATTTCCAGGGGGCCTACGAGCAGTACTTC.